This T cell receptor (beta chain) was sequenced during a study of cytomegalovirus exposure and HLA in healthy donors. Broader study findings: In vitro experiments confirmed that three CMV-associated chains were specific for CMV antigens. It was approximately 150 TCR beta chains that were listed as cytomegalovirus-associated.

The assay was immunoSEQ multiplex PCR, and TCRdb's table has in-frame clones only and misses some. The top ten clones hold around 0.96% of a sample with 250,000 to 400,000 clones, around 90% of them seen once. Donors were drawn from the approximately 130-subject validation cohort, separate from the approximately 640-subject first cohort. In the case of this clone: Its target is not known.

V shed 1 base and J shed 3 bases, with 3 bases lying between them. The germline V gene encodes CDR1 GTSNPN and CDR2 SVGIG (reference sequence). CDR3 size: 11 residues. The chain joins TRBV30 to TRBJ2-5; D gene unclear. This TCR was sampled from a man younger than 40 in good health and CMV-seronegative. The sample taken for sequencing was PBMCs. The CDR3 protein is CAWSAKETQYF. The CDR3 DNA reads TGTGCCTGGAGTGCAAAAGAGACCCAGTACTTC.